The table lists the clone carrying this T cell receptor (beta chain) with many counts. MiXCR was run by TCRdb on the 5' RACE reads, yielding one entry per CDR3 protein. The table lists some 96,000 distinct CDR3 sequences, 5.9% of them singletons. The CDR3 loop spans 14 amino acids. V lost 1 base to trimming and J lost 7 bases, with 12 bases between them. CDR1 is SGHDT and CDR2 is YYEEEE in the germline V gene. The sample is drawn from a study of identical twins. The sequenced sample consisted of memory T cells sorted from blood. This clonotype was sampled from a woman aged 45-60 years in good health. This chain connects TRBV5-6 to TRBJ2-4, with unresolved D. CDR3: CASSLRLTMNIQYF. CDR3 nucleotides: TGTGCCAGCAGCTTGCGACTTACGATGAACATTCAGTACTTC.